This TCR beta chain was captured in a study of blood T cell repertoires in COVID-19. Repertoires were generated with immunoSEQ multiplex PCR, while TCRdb's copy carries only in-frame clones and drops some. The repertoire has 350,000 to 450,000 clones, nearly 90% of them found once; the top ten carry 1.5% to 2%. This receptor was identified in a woman in her twenties or thirties who had recovered from COVID-19. Specimen: PBMCs or T cells enriched from blood (not recorded which).

The CDR3 DNA reads TGCGCCAGCAGCCAAGGCGTGTTTAACTATGGCTACACCTTC. It specifies CASSQGVFNYGYTF. The chain combines TRBV4-1 with TRBJ1-2; D uncertain. The CDR3 sequence is 14 residues long. V was shortened by 1 base and J by 1 base, with 7 bases between the two germline ends. In germline, CDR1 is MGHRA, CDR2 YSYEKL.